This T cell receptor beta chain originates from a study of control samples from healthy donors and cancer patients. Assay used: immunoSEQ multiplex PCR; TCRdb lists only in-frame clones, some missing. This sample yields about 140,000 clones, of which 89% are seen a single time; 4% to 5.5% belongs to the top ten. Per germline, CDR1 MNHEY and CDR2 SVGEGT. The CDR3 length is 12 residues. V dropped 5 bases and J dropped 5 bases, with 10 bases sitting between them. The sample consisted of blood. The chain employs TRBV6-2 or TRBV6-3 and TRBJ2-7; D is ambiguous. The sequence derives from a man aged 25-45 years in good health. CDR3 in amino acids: CASSPSVHEQYF. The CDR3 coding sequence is TGTGCCAGCAGTCCCAGTGTCCACGAGCAGTACTTC.